The clone carrying this TCR beta chain was detected only a few times. Its antigen is not identified. This record comes from a study of cytomegalovirus exposure and HLA in healthy donors. Study observations and caveats: As was reported, the classifier diagnosed cytomegalovirus status with high specificity and sensitivity. There were some public TCRs occurring in many donors, but most TCR sequences were rare. The listing of 150 or so TCR beta chains classed them as cytomegalovirus-associated.

Measured with immunoSEQ multiplex PCR; TCRdb has only the in-frame clones, and not every one. This table holds 43,000 or so clones, about 90% found once. The CDR3 totals 15 residues. The V gene lost 1 base and the J gene lost 0 bases, with 7 bases spanning the gap. Germline-derived CDR1 and CDR2 are SGHKS and YYEKEE (reference sequence). The sequence came from a man between 18 and 35 years old in good health and CMV-seronegative. Sequencing was done on a sample of PBMCs. The chain carries TRBV5-5 and TRBJ2-2; D uncertain. The CDR3 loop reads CASSLTNANTGELFF. The CDR3 DNA reads as TGTGCCAGCAGCTTGACTAATGCGAACACCGGGGAGCTGTTTTTT.